These T cell receptor beta chains were read from a single sample in a study of blood T cell repertoires in COVID-19. The assay was immunoSEQ multiplex PCR, and TCRdb's table has in-frame clones only and misses some. The sample records 75,000 to 90,000 clones, around 81% being singletons. Sequenced material: peripheral blood. The receptors come from an elderly man with active or convalescent COVID-19. Both conserved end residues are part of each CDR3. The order of the fields is clone size, V gene, J gene, D gene, CDR3 protein, CDR3 DNA. A D gene is named only where the DNA matches it firmly. The listing skips clone size in some rows; elsewhere it reads once, few, many or a size class.

.,TRBV19,TRBJ1-3,TRBD1,CASSRTGTGFGNTIYF,TGTGCCAGTAGTAGAACCGGGACAGGGTTTGGAAACACCATATATTTT
.,TRBV27,TRBJ1-4,.,CASRAGWDEKLFF,TGTGCCAGCAGGGCAGGGTGGGATGAAAAACTGTTTTTT
.,TRBV2,TRBJ2-5,TRBD1,CASSRRTGGETQYF,TGTGCCAGCAGCCGCCGGACAGGGGGGGAGACCCAGTACTTC
few,TRBV27,TRBJ1-6,.,CASSRSRGGLNNSPLHF,TGTGCCAGCAGCCGTTCTCGGGGGGGCCTAAATAATTCACCCCTCCACTTT
.,TRBV19,TRBJ1-4,.,CASGGWNEKLFF,TGTGCCAGCGGGGGATGGAATGAAAAACTGTTTTTT
few,TRBV5-1,TRBJ2-2,TRBD1,CASSLEAGGTGELFF,TGCGCCAGCAGCTTGGAGGCAGGGGGCACCGGGGAGCTGTTTTTT
.,TRBV18,TRBJ2-2,TRBD1,CASSRELDRGTNTGELFF,TGTGCCAGCTCACGGGAATTGGACAGGGGGACAAACACCGGGGAGCTGTTTTTT
.,TRBV5-1,TRBJ2-2,TRBD1,CASSFRGQGSTGELFF,TGCGCCAGCAGCTTCCGGGGACAGGGGAGCACCGGGGAGCTGTTTTTT
.,TRBV9,TRBJ2-1,TRBD1,CASSVGVTGIGNEQFF,TGTGCCAGCAGCGTAGGGGTGACAGGGATCGGGAATGAGCAGTTCTTC
.,TRBV6-2/TRBV6-3,TRBJ2-6,TRBD1,CASRPSLRDRVSGANVLTF,TGTGCCAGCAGGCCTTCTCTCCGGGACAGGGTATCTGGGGCCAACGTCCTGACTTTC
few,TRBV3-1/TRBV3-2,TRBJ1-6,.,CASSQDGQSRSPLHF,TGTGCCAGCAGCCAAGATGGGCAGTCGCGCTCACCCCTCCACTTT
.,TRBV7-9,TRBJ2-1,.,CASHRESSYNEQFF,TGTGCCAGCCATCGGGAAAGCTCCTACAATGAGCAGTTCTTC
.,TRBV5-1,TRBJ2-6,.,CASSFSRSSGANVLTF,TGCGCCAGCAGCTTCTCCAGGTCCTCTGGGGCCAACGTCCTGACTTTC
.,TRBV6-5,TRBJ2-1,TRBD2,CASSYGLVDNEQFF,TGTGCCAGCAGTTACGGACTAGTCGACAATGAGCAGTTCTTC
.,TRBV9,TRBJ2-1,TRBD1,CASSAGSGTGGLDEQFF,TGTGCCAGCAGCGCCGGATCCGGGACAGGGGGCTTAGATGAGCAGTTCTTC
.,TRBV4-2,TRBJ1-1,.,CASSQGRRGTEAFF,TGTGCCAGCAGCCAAGGGAGGCGGGGCACTGAAGCTTTCTTT
.,TRBV5-6,TRBJ1-1,.,CASSFGIREGNTEAFF,TGTGCCAGCAGCTTTGGGATTCGAGAGGGGAACACTGAAGCTTTCTTT
.,TRBV7-2,TRBJ1-2,TRBD1,CASSQPGQVYGYTF,TGTGCCAGCAGCCAACCGGGACAGGTCTATGGCTACACCTTC
.,TRBV5-5,TRBJ1-1,.,CASSYRGRAEAFF,TGTGCCAGCAGCTATAGGGGGAGGGCTGAAGCTTTCTTT
once,TRBV24-1,TRBJ1-2,.,CATSDRGSNGYTF,TGTGCCACCAGTGATCGGGGGTCGAATGGCTACACCTTC
.,TRBV28,TRBJ1-5,.,CASSFYSGRGQPQHF,TGTGCCAGCAGTTTTTATTCTGGGCGGGGACAGCCCCAGCATTTT
.,TRBV6-5,TRBJ1-2,.,CASSRTMNYGYTF,TGTGCCAGCAGTCGGACAATGAACTATGGCTACACCTTC
.,TRBV27,TRBJ2-3,TRBD2,CASTTGGASGGLISDTQYF,TGTGCCAGCACTACCGGGGGGGCTAGCGGGGGCCTAATCTCAGATACGCAGTATTTT
few,TRBV6-5,TRBJ1-1,.,CAGRAGQANTEAFF,TGTGCCGGGCGGGCGGGGCAGGCAAACACTGAAGCTTTCTTT
.,TRBV7-3,TRBJ2-5,.,CASSRMPGEGETQYF,TGTGCCAGCAGCAGGATGCCAGGGGAGGGGGAGACCCAGTACTTC
.,TRBV3-1/TRBV3-2,TRBJ1-4,.,CASSQGWGGGEKLFF,TGTGCCAGCAGCCAAGGTTGGGGAGGTGGTGAAAAACTGTTTTTT
.,TRBV6-2/TRBV6-3,TRBJ1-5,.,CASSYLAGTRAQHF,TGTGCCAGCAGTTACCTGGCAGGCACTAGGGCCCAGCATTTT
.,TRBV19,TRBJ2-3,TRBD2,CASSSWTSGRGPDTQYF,TGTGCCAGTAGTTCATGGACTAGCGGGAGGGGTCCAGATACGCAGTATTTT
.,TRBV7-3,TRBJ2-1,TRBD2,CASSLMSLADYNEQFF,TGTGCCAGCAGCTTAATGTCTCTAGCGGACTACAATGAGCAGTTCTTC
once,TRBV6-5,TRBJ1-5,.,CASSTGFDSNQPQHF,TGTGCCAGCAGTACGGGGTTTGATAGCAATCAGCCCCAGCATTTT
.,TRBV5-1,TRBJ2-1,TRBD2,CASSSSSGSYNEQFF,TGCGCCAGCAGCTCGTCTAGCGGCTCCTACAATGAGCAGTTCTTC
.,TRBV6-5,TRBJ1-5,TRBD1,CASRTGGSNQPQHF,TGTGCCAGCAGGACAGGGGGTAGCAATCAGCCCCAGCATTTT
.,TRBV30,TRBJ2-2,TRBD2,CAWSVVAGHGELFF,TGTGCCTGGAGTGTGGTAGCGGGACACGGGGAGCTGTTTTTT
.,TRBV11-2,TRBJ2-1,.,CASSLARYNEQFF,TGTGCCAGCAGCTTAGCCAGATACAATGAGCAGTTCTTC
.,TRBV6-5,TRBJ2-1,.,CASSYSVSYNEQFF,TGTGCCAGCAGTTACAGCGTATCCTACAATGAGCAGTTCTTC
.,TRBV12-1,TRBJ1-3,.,CASSSRDRGTPSSGNTIYF,TGTGCCAGCAGCTCTAGGGACAGGGGGACTCCGAGCTCTGGAAACACCATATATTTT
.,TRBV18,TRBJ1-2,TRBD1,CASSTGQGIGGYTF,TGTGCCAGCTCAACGGGACAGGGGATTGGTGGCTACACCTTC
few,TRBV11-2,TRBJ1-2,TRBD1,CASSWGQEGYTF,TGTGCCAGCAGCTGGGGACAGGAAGGCTACACCTTC
.,TRBV7-2,TRBJ2-1,TRBD2,CASSAPGTSGRQFF,TGTGCCAGCAGCGCACCCGGGACTAGCGGGAGGCAGTTCTTC
.,TRBV19,TRBJ1-4,TRBD1,CASRDRAATNEKLFF,TGTGCCAGTAGGGACAGGGCGGCAACTAATGAAAAACTGTTTTTT
.,TRBV18,TRBJ2-3,.,CASSRAQGTDTQYF,TGTGCCAGCTCACGGGCACAGGGAACAGATACGCAGTATTTT
.,TRBV9,TRBJ2-5,.,CASSRSGSGGYQETQYF,TGTGCCAGCAGCAGAAGTGGGTCAGGGGGGTACCAAGAGACCCAGTACTTC
.,TRBV2,TRBJ1-2,TRBD1,CAIHDPGLTQGAFWGYTF,TGTGCCATCCACGACCCGGGTCTGACTCAGGGGGCTTTTTGGGGCTACACCTTC
.,TRBV7-9,TRBJ1-4,TRBD1,CASSPGTVATNEKLFF,TGTGCCAGCAGCCCCGGGACAGTTGCAACTAATGAAAAACTGTTTTTT
once,TRBV6-6,TRBJ2-5,TRBD2,CASSYLAGGGETQYF,TGTGCCAGCAGTTACCTAGCGGGAGGTGGGGAGACCCAGTACTTC
.,TRBV27,TRBJ2-3,TRBD1,CASRGTGGEDTQYF,TGTGCCAGCAGAGGGACAGGGGGGGAAGATACGCAGTATTTT
once,TRBV11-2,TRBJ2-1,TRBD1,CASSTGTGVYEQFF,TGTGCCAGCAGCACCGGGACAGGGGTCTATGAGCAGTTCTTC
.,TRBV4-1,TRBJ2-5,TRBD1,CASSQAGTGQWETQYF,TGCGCCAGCAGCCAGGCCGGGACAGGGCAGTGGGAGACCCAGTACTTC
.,TRBV20-1,TRBJ2-5,.,CSASRAERETQYF,TGCAGTGCTAGTCGAGCCGAGCGGGAGACCCAGTACTTC
.,TRBV5-6,TRBJ1-5,.,CASSLDRGQPQHF,TGTGCCAGCAGTCTCGATCGGGGTCAGCCCCAGCATTTT
few,TRBV24-1,TRBJ2-1,TRBD2,CATSDLTSGNEQFF,TGTGCCACCAGTGATCTGACTAGCGGGAATGAGCAGTTCTTC